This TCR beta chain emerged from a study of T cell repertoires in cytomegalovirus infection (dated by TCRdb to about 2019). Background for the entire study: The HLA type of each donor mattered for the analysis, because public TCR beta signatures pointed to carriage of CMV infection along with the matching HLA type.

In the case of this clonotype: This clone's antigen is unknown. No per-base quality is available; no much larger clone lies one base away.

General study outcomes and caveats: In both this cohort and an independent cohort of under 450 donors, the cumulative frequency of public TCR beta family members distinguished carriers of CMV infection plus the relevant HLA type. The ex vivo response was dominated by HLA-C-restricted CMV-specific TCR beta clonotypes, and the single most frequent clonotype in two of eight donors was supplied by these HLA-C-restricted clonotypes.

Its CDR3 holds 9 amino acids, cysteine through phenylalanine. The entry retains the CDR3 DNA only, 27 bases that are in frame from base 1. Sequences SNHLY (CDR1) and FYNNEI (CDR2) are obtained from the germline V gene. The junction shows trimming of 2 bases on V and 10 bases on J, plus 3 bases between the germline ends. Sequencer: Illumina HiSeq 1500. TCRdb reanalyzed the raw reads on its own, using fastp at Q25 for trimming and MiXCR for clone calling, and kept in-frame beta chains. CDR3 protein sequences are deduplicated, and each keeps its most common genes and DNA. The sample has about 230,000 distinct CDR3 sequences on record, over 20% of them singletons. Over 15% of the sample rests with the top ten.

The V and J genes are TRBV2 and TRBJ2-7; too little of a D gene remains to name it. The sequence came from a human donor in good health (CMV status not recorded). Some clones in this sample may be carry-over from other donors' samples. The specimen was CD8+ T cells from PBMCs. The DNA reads TGTGCCAGCAGTGAACCTCAGTACTTC. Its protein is CASSEPQYF.